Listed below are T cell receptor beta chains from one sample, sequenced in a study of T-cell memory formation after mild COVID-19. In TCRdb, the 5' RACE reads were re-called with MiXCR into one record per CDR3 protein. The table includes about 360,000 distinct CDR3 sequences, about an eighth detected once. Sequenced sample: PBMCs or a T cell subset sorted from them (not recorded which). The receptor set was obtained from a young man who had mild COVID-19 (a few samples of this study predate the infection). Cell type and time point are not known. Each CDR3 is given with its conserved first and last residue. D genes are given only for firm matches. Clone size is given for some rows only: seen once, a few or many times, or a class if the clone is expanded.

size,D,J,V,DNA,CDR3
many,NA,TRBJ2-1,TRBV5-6,TGTGCCAGCAGCTTGGCCGGACTCGCGAGCTCCTACAATGAGCAGTTCTTC,CASSLAGLASSYNEQFF
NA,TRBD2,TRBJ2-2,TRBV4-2,TGTGCCAGCAGCCAAGAAAGGGGACTAGCGGGGGGGAACACCGGGGAGCTGTTTTTT,CASSQERGLAGGNTGELFF
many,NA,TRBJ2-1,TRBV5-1,TGCGCCAGCAGCCCCGGACAGTGGGGGGGTGGTGAGCAGTTCTTC,CASSPGQWGGGEQFF
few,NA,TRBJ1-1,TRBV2,TGTGCCAGCAGTCGGACGCGAGGGGCTTTCTTT,CASSRTRGAFF
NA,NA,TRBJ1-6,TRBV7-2,TGTGCCAGCAGCTTAACGGCGGTTGGCGATTCACCCCTCCACTTT,CASSLTAVGDSPLHF
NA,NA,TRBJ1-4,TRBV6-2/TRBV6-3,TGTGCCAGCAGCCTCTATCTTCGCCGTGAAAAACTGTTTTTT,CASSLYLRREKLFF
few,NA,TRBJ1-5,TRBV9,TGTGCCAGCAGCGTAGGAGGGGGGGGGAACAATCAGCCCCAGCATTTT,CASSVGGGGNNQPQHF
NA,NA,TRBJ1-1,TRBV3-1,TGTGCCAGCATAGGAGGGAGGGGAACTGAAGCTTTCTTT,CASIGGRGTEAFF
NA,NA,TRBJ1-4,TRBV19,TGTGCCAGTAGTATAGCCGGGACATTTTCGGAAAAACTGTTTTTT,CASSIAGTFSEKLFF
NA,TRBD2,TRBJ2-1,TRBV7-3,TGTGCCAGCAGCTTATCGTTTAGCGGGGTCAGCTCCTACAATGAGCAGTTCTTC,CASSLSFSGVSSYNEQFF
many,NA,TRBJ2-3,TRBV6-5,TGTGCCAGCAGTTCGGGGGATGGGGATACGCAGTATTTT,CASSSGDGDTQYF